One and the same sample provided the 5 T cell receptor beta chains below, sequenced in a study of blood T cell repertoires in COVID-19. TCRdb's copy holds only in-frame clones and misses some; the assay was immunoSEQ multiplex PCR. The table lists about 130,000 clones, under 85% of them singletons. The sample taken for sequencing was peripheral blood. The receptor set was obtained from a man aged 40-49 years with active or convalescent COVID-19.

V gene TRBV7-2 combines with J gene TRBJ2-1; TRBD1 aligns across 8 bases. The CDR3 has 15 residues. V lost 1 base, J lost 4 bases, and 3 bases stayed unmatched. The germline gives CDR1 SGHTA, CDR2 FQGNSA. The CDR3, as DNA: TGTGCCAGCAGCTTAGTAGGACAGGGATACAATGAGCAGTTCTTC. Translated: CASSLVGQGYNEQFF.

This clone was counted a single time. This chain connects TRBV4-1 to TRBJ2-3; tentative D call: TRBD1 (6 bases). Germline loops: CDR1 MGHRA, CDR2 YSYEKL. The CDR3 totals 16 residues. The V end was cut by 1 base, the J end by 0 bases, with 11 bases between. The CDR3 region has the DNA TGCGCCAGCAGCCAAGGGGACACACGCAGCACAGATACGCAGTATTTT. This codes for CASSQGDTRSTDTQYF.

This clone was picked up one time. CDR3 residues: CASSEGTKNIQYF. The CDR3 DNA follows: TGTGCCAGCTCAGAGGGCACCAAAAACATTCAGTACTTC. The rearrangement joins TRBV18 to TRBJ2-4; possible D gene TRBD2, 5 bases. This CDR3 comprises 13 residues. Trimming pared 5 bases from V and 2 bases from J, leaving 7 bases between. Per germline, CDR1 KGHSH and CDR2 LQKENI.

This clone was observed a handful of times. The V gene is TRBV5-1, the J gene TRBJ2-1, with 11 bases lining up with TRBD2. Germline values: CDR1 SGHRS, CDR2 YFSETQ. The V and J ends lost 4 bases and 7 bases, in that order; junction bases with no gene match: 16. This CDR3 comprises 18 residues. The CDR3 DNA is TGCGCCAGCAGCCCTAAACGCAAACTAGCGGGGGTGGTAAATGAGCAGTTCTTC. Translated, it gives CASSPKRKLAGVVNEQFF.

The chain employs TRBV9 and TRBJ2-1; 7 positions match TRBD1. Trimming removed 0 bases from V and 8 bases from J; junction bases left unmatched: 8. The germline V gene has CDR1 SGDLS and CDR2 YYNGEE. This CDR3 has 15 residues. The DNA for the CDR3 is TGTGCCAGCAGCGTAGTCGGGACAGTGAGAGATGAGCAGTTCTTC. As protein: CASSVVGTVRDEQFF.